These 27 T cell receptor beta chains were all obtained from the same sample, sequenced in a study of cytomegalovirus exposure and HLA in healthy donors. It was with 60 Vbeta and 13 Jbeta primers that the PCR ran. TCRdb's copy holds only in-frame clones and misses some; the assay was immunoSEQ multiplex PCR. The sample has around 50,000 clones; the top ten hold around 2.2%. Sequenced material: PBMCs. The receptors derive from a woman aged 40 to 50 in good health and CMV-seronegative.

The chain uses TRBV19 and TRBJ1-2; 10 nucleotides align to TRBD1. Looked up from germline, CDR1 is LNHDA and CDR2 is SQIVND (reference sequence). V lost 4 bases and J lost 0; bases outside the gene matches: 11. The CDR3 is 18 amino acids. This CDR3 reads CASSTTFRDRGANYGYTF. CDR3 bases: TGTGCCAGTAGTACGACCTTCAGGGACAGGGGAGCTAACTATGGCTACACCTTC.

This chain joins TRBV4-3 and TRBJ2-6, with D maybe TRBD1 (6 bases). The V end was cut by 0 bases, the J end by 2 bases, with 8 bases between. The CDR3 is made up of 16 amino acids. The germline gives CDR1 LGHNA, CDR2 YSLEER. The DNA for the CDR3 is TGCGCCAGCAGCCAAGAACAGGGAACTGGGGCCAACGTCCTGACTTTC. It translates to CASSQEQGTGANVLTF.

The gene calls are TRBV9 and TRBJ2-4, with TRBD2 matching 8 bases. The CDR3 is made up of 17 amino acids. The germline CDR1 and CDR2 sequences are SGDLS and YYNGEE. V gave up 3 bases and J gave up 9 bases; unmatched junction bases: 17. CDR3 sequence (DNA): TGTGCCAGCAGCGCGACCCCGGGACTAGGAAGTTGGGGCATTCAGTACTTC. Translated: CASSATPGLGSWGIQYF. Based on the CDR3 plus reference TRBV9 and TRBJ2-4, the full variable domain is DSGVTQTPKHLITATGQRVTLRCSPRSGDLSVYWYQQSLDQGLQFLIQYYNGEERAKGNILERFSAQQFPDLHSELNLSSLELGDSALYFCASSATPGLGSWGIQYFGAGTRLSVL.

This chain uses TRBV29-1 with TRBJ2-3; D possibly corresponds to TRBD1 (5 bases). The length of the CDR3 is 13 residues. Germline CDR1 SQVTM, CDR2 ANQGSEA. Trimming removed 6 bases at V and 3 bases at J, with 13 bases between. The CDR3 is CSVVRVRTDTQYF. The CDR3 coding sequence is TGCAGCGTCGTCAGGGTTAGGACAGATACGCAGTATTTT.

This rearrangement joins TRBV6-1 to TRBJ2-5; TRBD1 might be the D (6 bases). Germline-derived CDR1 and CDR2 are MNHNS and SASEGT. V lost 5 bases and J lost 5, with 12 bases in between. The CDR3 extends over 13 amino acids. CDR3 loop: CASSRAGEETQYF. The CDR3 DNA reads as TGTGCCAGCAGTAGGGCAGGGGAGGAGACCCAGTACTTC.

V and J are TRBV29-1 and TRBJ2-3, with a weak D call TRBD2 (6 bases). V was clipped by 7 bases and J by 3 bases, with 14 bases between them. Germline-derived CDR1 and CDR2 are SQVTM and ANQGSEA. The CDR3 is 13 residues long. CDR3 residues: CSAKGRETDTQYF. The CDR3 bases are TGCAGCGCCAAGGGTCGGGAGACAGATACGCAGTATTTT.

This rearrangement joins TRBV5-1 to TRBJ2-3; weak D call: TRBD1 (6 bases). Trimming took off 4 bases at V and 6 bases at J, with 18 bases between the two ends. Germline assignment: CDR1 SGHRS and CDR2 YFSETQ. CDR3 length equals 15 residues. The CDR3 protein is CASSPPTGPRDTQYF. CDR3 sequence (DNA): TGCGCCAGCAGCCCCCCGACAGGCCCACGGGATACGCAGTATTTT. The full variable domain, with the rest looked up from reference TRBV5-1 and TRBJ2-3, is KAGVTQTPRYLIKTRGQQVTLSCSPISGHRSVSWYQQTPGQGLQFLFEYFSETQRNKGNFPGRFSGRQFSNSRSEMNVSTLELGDSALYLCASSPPTGPRDTQYFGPGTRLTVL.

This sequence joins TRBV6-5 and TRBJ2-7; the D gene is possibly TRBD1 (5 bases). Germline CDR1 MNHEY, CDR2 SVGAGI. The CDR3 extends over 15 amino acids. The V and J ends lost 2 bases and 2 bases respectively, with 13 bases between them. This CDR3 reads CASSYGQGRPYEQYF. The CDR3 DNA follows: TGTGCCAGCAGTTACGGCCAGGGCCGACCCTACGAGCAGTACTTC.

The CDR3 region is CASSYSRTGVNEQFF. Here the CDR3 DNA reads TGTGCCAGCAGTTACTCGAGGACAGGGGTCAATGAGCAGTTCTTC. V is TRBV6-5 and J is TRBJ2-1; 9 bases line up with TRBD1. V was pared by 0 bases and J by 6 bases, with 3 bases of the junction left unmatched. CDR3 length equals 15 residues. Germline values: CDR1 MNHEY, CDR2 SVGAGI.

V and J are TRBV9 and TRBJ2-1; 8 bases match TRBD2. V lost 3 bases and J lost 0; bases outside the gene matches: 2. The CDR3 is 15 amino acids. Germline-derived CDR1 and CDR2 are SGDLS and YYNGEE. Here the CDR3 reads CASSAGLASYNEQFF. DNA of the CDR3: TGTGCCAGCAGCGCCGGACTAGCCTCCTACAATGAGCAGTTCTTC.

The CDR3, as DNA: TGTGCCAGCAGGCGACTTCAAAGCGGGGAGCAGTACTTC. Its translation is CASRRLQSGEQYF. V is TRBV27 and J is TRBJ2-7, with D tentatively TRBD2 (6 bases). Germline V lookup: CDR1 MNHEY, CDR2 SMNVEV (reference sequence). The V end was cut by 6 bases, the J end by 7 bases, with 16 bases between. The CDR3 spans 13 residues.

The chain joins TRBV6-5 to TRBJ2-1; 9 nucleotides align to TRBD1. CDR1 and CDR2 (germline): MNHEY, SVGAGI. V lost 6 bases, J lost 5 bases, and 5 bases stayed unmatched. The CDR3 has 14 amino acids. The CDR3 loop reads CASRTGGPDNEQFF. The CDR3 nucleotides read TGTGCCAGCAGGACAGGGGGACCGGACAATGAGCAGTTCTTC.

The chain recombines TRBV27 with TRBJ2-2; no definite D call. Germline V gene sequence: CDR1 MNHEY, CDR2 SMNVEV (reference sequence). The CDR3 extends over 14 amino acids. V gave up 6 bases and J gave up 5 bases, with 13 bases separating them. The CDR3 DNA follows: TGTGCCAGCAGCCAGAGTACCGGGACCGGGGAGCTGTTTTTT. Translation: CASSQSTGTGELFF.

The chain recombines TRBV9 with TRBJ2-4; TRBD2 might be the D (7 bases). CDR1 and CDR2 from the germline V gene are SGDLS and YYNGEE. The CDR3 contains 14 residues. Trimming shortened V by 4 bases and J by 7 bases, and 15 bases separated the two germline ends. The chain's CDR3 is CASSYRGAGNIQYF. CDR3 bases: TGTGCCAGCAGCTACCGGGGGGCGGGGAACATTCAGTACTTC.

V usage is TRBV4-3 and J usage is TRBJ1-1, with 8 bases that match TRBD1. This CDR3 is 17 amino acids long. The junction had 10 bases not matched to a gene; V was cut back by 0 bases and J by 4 bases. CDR1 and CDR2 from the germline V gene are LGHNA and YSLEER. The CDR3 here is CASSQDLDRGRGTEAFF. The CDR3 region has the DNA TGCGCCAGCAGCCAAGATCTCGACAGGGGTCGGGGCACTGAAGCTTTCTTT.

A note on this clone: One end of the junction does not line up with germline, which may come from a read error. Other DNA sequences in this specimen translate into the identical CDR3. The chain uses TRBV7-7 and TRBJ2-2; D ambiguous. This CDR3 spans 14 amino acids. Germline assignment: CDR1 SSHAT and CDR2 FNYEAQ (reference sequence). As DNA, the CDR3 is TGTGCTAGCAGCTTAGTCGGAGCTACCGGGGAGCTGTTTTTT. It translates to CASSLVGATGELFF.

The rearrangement uses TRBV4-3 and TRBJ1-1, with 7 bases lining up with TRBD1. This CDR3 has 13 amino acids. Germline V CDR1 and CDR2: LGHNA, YSLEER. V dropped 4 bases and J dropped 4; count of bases not matched to a gene: 3. This CDR3 is CASSRRGATEAFF. The CDR3 nucleotides read TGCGCCAGCAGCCGCAGGGGGGCCACTGAAGCTTTCTTT.

The V gene is TRBV6-1, the J gene TRBJ1-2; 8 positions match TRBD1. With 8 bases clipped from V and 4 bases from J, the junction kept 3 bases outside the gene matches. The CDR3 consists of 12 residues. Germline V gene lookup returns CDR1 MNHNS and CDR2 SASEGT. DNA for the CDR3: TGTGCCAGCCAGGGACAGGTCTATGGCTACACCTTC. The encoded protein is CASQGQVYGYTF.

The chain uses TRBV2 and TRBJ2-5; TRBD2 might be the D (5 bases). Germline lookup yields CDR1 SNHLY and CDR2 FYNNEI. This CDR3 region has 11 residues. V gave up 11 bases and J gave up 5 bases, with 12 bases separating them. The CDR3 sequence is CAGLWLETQYF. In DNA form, the CDR3 reads TGTGCCGGACTTTGGTTGGAGACCCAGTACTTC.

The rearrangement links TRBV29-1 to TRBJ2-5; tentatively, D is TRBD1 (6 bases). Germline V gene lookup returns CDR1 SQVTM and CDR2 ANQGSEA. This CDR3 contains 12 residues. The germline V and J ends were trimmed by 4 bases and 5 bases, with 11 bases remaining between them. The CDR3 loop is CSVAGVGETQYF. As DNA, the CDR3 is TGCAGCGTTGCAGGGGTGGGGGAGACCCAGTACTTC.

The chain employs TRBV4-1 and TRBJ1-5; D uncertain. CDR3 length equals 16 residues. Trimming left V 1 base short and J 6 bases short, with 16 bases between. Per germline, CDR1 MGHRA and CDR2 YSYEKL. CDR3 sequence (DNA): TGCGCCAGCAGCCAAGGGTTTCTGAGGGAGGCTCAGCCCCAGCATTTT. It yields the protein CASSQGFLREAQPQHF.

The chain joins TRBV7-9 to TRBJ1-1; the match to TRBD1 covers 7 bases. There are 14 residues in the CDR3. CDR1 is SEHNR and CDR2 is FQNEAQ in the germline V gene (reference sequence). J lost 5 bases, V lost 4 bases, and 7 bases had no gene match. The CDR3 spells CASSSTGRGTEAFF. The CDR3 DNA reads TGTGCCAGCAGCTCGACAGGGCGAGGAACTGAAGCTTTCTTT.

V gene TRBV9 combines with J gene TRBJ2-5; the D gene is possibly TRBD2 (6 bases). V shed 4 bases and J shed 4 bases, with 17 bases lying between them. The CDR3 consists of 15 residues. The germline CDR1 and CDR2 sequences are SGDLS and YYNGEE. The CDR3, as DNA: TGTGCCAGCAGCCCAAGCGGGCAGGGCCGAGAGACCCAGTACTTC. It specifies CASSPSGQGRETQYF.

The rearrangement uses TRBV10-3 and TRBJ2-5, with D possibly TRBD2 on 6 matching bases. Germline V gene data show CDR1 as ENHRY and CDR2 as SYGVKD. The CDR3 has 15 amino acids. The V gene lost 4 bases and the J gene lost 5 bases, with 17 bases spanning the gap. The CDR3 DNA sequence: TGTGCCATCAGTGTGGCGGGGAGTGGAACGGAGACCCAGTACTTC. It codes for CAISVAGSGTETQYF.

V gene TRBV2 combines with J gene TRBJ1-1, with D hard to call. The germline V gene encodes CDR1 SNHLY and CDR2 FYNNEI. CDR3 length equals 12 residues. The germline V and J ends were trimmed by 5 bases and 0 bases, with 4 bases remaining between them. In nucleotides, the CDR3 is TGTGCCAGCAGTAGCATGAACACTGAAGCTTTCTTT. This sequence encodes CASSSMNTEAFF. The entire variable domain, with the rest obtained from reference TRBV2 and TRBJ1-1, is as follows: EPEVTQTPSHQVTQMGQEVILRCVPISNHLYFYWYRQILGQKVEFLVSFYNNEISEKSEIFDDQFSVERPDGSNFTLKIRSTKLEDSAMYFCASSSMNTEAFFGQGTRLTVV.

The chain employs TRBV19 and TRBJ2-6, with D uncertain. The CDR3 is 16 residues long. Germline loops: CDR1 LNHDA, CDR2 SQIVND (reference sequence). Trimming shortened V by 2 bases and J by 0 bases, and 8 bases separated the two germline ends. CDR3 sequence: CASSITLGSGANVLTF. In DNA, the CDR3 is TGTGCCAGTAGTATAACCCTCGGCTCTGGGGCCAACGTCCTGACTTTC.

DNA for the CDR3: TGTGCCAGTAGTAAAGGCCAGGGCAGGAGCTCCTACAATGAGCAGTTCTTC. Amino acid sequence: CASSKGQGRSSYNEQFF. The gene calls are TRBV19 and TRBJ2-1, with D maybe TRBD1 (5 bases). The germline CDR1 and CDR2 sequences are LNHDA and SQIVND (reference sequence). V lost 4 bases and J 0 bases, leaving 16 bases between the germline ends. This CDR3 is built from 17 residues.